These T cell receptor beta chains were read from a single sample in a study of memory CD4+ T cells and cytomegalovirus serostatus. The repertoire was sequenced with immunoSEQ multiplex PCR; TCRdb's copy has only in-frame clones and lacks some. The sample has about 46,000 clones, around 82% seen once. Source material: memory CD4+ T cells from blood. These receptors were taken from an adult in good health and CMV-seronegative. CDR3s include the opening cysteine and the closing phenylalanine or tryptophan. D genes are given only for firm matches. Where a row states a size, it is once, few, many or the class of an expanded clone; other rows omit it.

D: NA
size: NA
V: TRBV2
J: TRBJ2-2
length: 14
DNA: TGTGCCAGCAGGGGCGCAACGAACACCGGGGAGCTGTTTTTT
CDR3: CASRGATNTGELFF

D: NA
size: few
V: TRBV6-5
J: TRBJ1-1
length: 9
DNA: TGTGCCAGCAGCCTTTGGGGATTCTTT
CDR3: CASSLWGFF

D: NA
size: NA
V: TRBV20-1
J: TRBJ2-1
length: 11
DNA: TGCAGTGCCAGAGACCCGACTTTACAGTTCTTC
CDR3: CSARDPTLQFF

D: TRBD1
size: NA
V: TRBV11-3
J: TRBJ1-2
length: 17
DNA: TGTGCCAGCAGCTTAGGGGGGGATACAGGGGCCACCTATGGCTACACCTTC
CDR3: CASSLGGDTGATYGYTF

D: NA
size: NA
V: TRBV19
J: TRBJ2-7
length: 16
DNA: TGTGCCAGTAGTATGAAGGAGCCAGGGAGCTCCTACGAGCAGTACTTC
CDR3: CASSMKEPGSSYEQYF

D: TRBD2
size: NA
V: TRBV27
J: TRBJ2-7
length: 14
DNA: TGTGCCAGCAGGGCTAGCGGGGGAACGTACGAGCAGTACTTC
CDR3: CASRASGGTYEQYF

D: TRBD1
size: medium-sized
V: TRBV2
J: TRBJ1-2
length: 12
DNA: TGTGCCAGCATCCAGGACAGGCGCCACTACACCTTC
CDR3: CASIQDRRHYTF

D: NA
size: NA
V: TRBV9
J: TRBJ2-7
length: 14
DNA: TGTGCCAGCAGCGTAGGCGGCTCTGCCTACGAGCAGTACTTC
CDR3: CASSVGGSAYEQYF

D: NA
size: NA
V: TRBV27
J: TRBJ2-1
length: 15
DNA: TGTGCCAGCAGTTTAAGGGGGACTCAATACAATGAGCAGTTCTTC
CDR3: CASSLRGTQYNEQFF

D: TRBD1
size: NA
V: TRBV28
J: TRBJ1-1
length: 13
DNA: TGTGCCATCGTGGACAGGGCCGATAGTCGCGCTTTCTTT
CDR3: CAIVDRADSRAFF

D: NA
size: few
V: TRBV4-3
J: TRBJ1-3
length: 15
DNA: TGCGCCAGCAGCCGTCGAGTAAGCTCTGGAAACACCATATATTTT
CDR3: CASSRRVSSGNTIYF

D: TRBD1
size: NA
V: TRBV7-2
J: TRBJ2-1
length: 17
DNA: TGTGCCAGCAGCTTAGCCCCCGGGACAGCCTCCTACAATGAGCAGTTCTTC
CDR3: CASSLAPGTASYNEQFF

D: NA
size: NA
V: TRBV6-5
J: TRBJ2-7
length: 12
DNA: TGTGCCAGCAGTTCCGGGGCCTACGAGCAGTACTTC
CDR3: CASSSGAYEQYF

D: NA
size: NA
V: TRBV14
J: TRBJ2-7
length: 17
DNA: TGTGCCAGCAGCCGTCATGCCTACAGGGGCCGGGCGGGGGAGCAGTACTTC
CDR3: CASSRHAYRGRAGEQYF

D: TRBD2
size: NA
V: TRBV28
J: TRBJ2-5
length: 17
DNA: TGTGCCAGCAGTAACATAAGACTAGCGGGGGGACAAGAGACCCAGTACTTC
CDR3: CASSNIRLAGGQETQYF

D: NA
size: NA
V: TRBV2
J: TRBJ2-1
length: 13
DNA: TGTGCCAGCAGTCTGGACAGTCACAATGAGCAGTTCTTC
CDR3: CASSLDSHNEQFF

D: NA
size: NA
V: TRBV28
J: TRBJ1-2
length: 15
DNA: TGTGCCAGCAGTGCGCTGGCTTGGCAGGGGAACGGCTACACCTTC
CDR3: CASSALAWQGNGYTF

D: NA
size: NA
V: TRBV7-6
J: TRBJ2-5
length: 15
DNA: TGTGCCAGCAGCTTACCAACTGGGAGTAAAGGGACCCAGTACTTC
CDR3: CASSLPTGSKGTQYF

D: TRBD2
size: NA
V: TRBV4-1
J: TRBJ2-3
length: 18
DNA: TGCGCCAGCAGCCAAGATACCCCGCGGGGGGGCGGGGCAGATACGCAGTATTTT
CDR3: CASSQDTPRGGGADTQYF

D: NA
size: NA
V: TRBV6-6
J: TRBJ1-6
length: 16
DNA: TGTGCCAGCAGTTACCAGGACGGAGACTCTAATTCACCCCTCCACTTT
CDR3: CASSYQDGDSNSPLHF

D: TRBD1
size: NA
V: TRBV4-2
J: TRBJ1-4
length: 17
DNA: TGTGCCAGCAGCCAAGAGGCAGGGGACAGGGTGAAAGAAAAACTGTTTTTT
CDR3: CASSQEAGDRVKEKLFF

D: NA
size: NA
V: TRBV27
J: TRBJ2-7
length: 13
DNA: TGTGCCAGCAGTTTCAGGATTACCTACGAGCAGTACTTC
CDR3: CASSFRITYEQYF

D: NA
size: NA
V: TRBV7-2
J: TRBJ1-4
length: 14
DNA: TGTGCCAGCAGCCAACGAGGGGCTAATGAAAAACTGTTTTTT
CDR3: CASSQRGANEKLFF

D: NA
size: NA
V: TRBV28
J: TRBJ1-1
length: 14
DNA: TGTGCCAGCAGGGCAGGGTACATGAACACTGAAGCTTTCTTT
CDR3: CASRAGYMNTEAFF

D: NA
size: NA
V: TRBV4-2
J: TRBJ2-7
length: 16
DNA: TGTGCCAGCAGCCAAGATAGAGGAAACGGCCTATACGAGCAGTACTTC
CDR3: CASSQDRGNGLYEQYF

D: NA
size: few
V: TRBV14
J: TRBJ1-2
length: 18
DNA: TGTGCCAGCAGCCAAGATCGTGGCGGCAGGGGCATCAACTATGGCTACACCTTC
CDR3: CASSQDRGGRGINYGYTF

D: NA
size: medium-sized
V: TRBV5-1
J: TRBJ1-1
length: 13
DNA: TGCGCCAGCAGCTTAAGGGGTGGCACTGAAGCTTTCTTT
CDR3: CASSLRGGTEAFF

D: NA
size: NA
V: TRBV30
J: TRBJ1-2
length: 14
DNA: TGTGCCTGGGCTGGGACGGACCTTAACTATGGCTACACCTTC
CDR3: CAWAGTDLNYGYTF

D: TRBD1
size: NA
V: TRBV5-1
J: TRBJ1-2
length: 15
DNA: TGCGCCAGCAGCTTTCGACAGGGGACTAACTATGGCTACACCTTC
CDR3: CASSFRQGTNYGYTF

D: TRBD1
size: NA
V: TRBV28
J: TRBJ1-1
length: 14
DNA: TGTGCCAGCAGGGCGGGACAGGCACTCGGTGAAGCTTTCTTT
CDR3: CASRAGQALGEAFF

D: TRBD2
size: NA
V: TRBV19
J: TRBJ2-5
length: 16
DNA: TGTGCCAGTAGTATGCCAGCGGGGGGGCCCCAAGAGACCCAGTACTTC
CDR3: CASSMPAGGPQETQYF

D: NA
size: once
V: TRBV9
J: TRBJ1-3
length: 15
DNA: TGTGCCAGCAGCGTATCCGGAGACTCTGGAAACACCATATATTTT
CDR3: CASSVSGDSGNTIYF

D: TRBD1
size: NA
V: TRBV7-6
J: TRBJ2-2
length: 14
DNA: TGTGCCAGCAGCCCGGACAGGGCAGCCGGGGAGCTGTTTTTT
CDR3: CASSPDRAAGELFF

D: NA
size: NA
V: TRBV6-5
J: TRBJ1-5
length: 14
DNA: TGTGCCAGCAGTTACGGGGGTAGCAATCAGCCCCAGCATTTT
CDR3: CASSYGGSNQPQHF

D: TRBD2
size: NA
V: TRBV2
J: TRBJ2-5
length: 15
DNA: TGTGCCAGCAGGGTATCTAGCGGGGGTGGTAGCACCCAGTACTTC
CDR3: CASRVSSGGGSTQYF

D: NA
size: NA
V: TRBV19
J: TRBJ2-3
length: 13
DNA: TGTGCCAGTGGACAGTTTAGCACAGATACGCAGTATTTT
CDR3: CASGQFSTDTQYF

D: NA
size: few
V: TRBV18
J: TRBJ1-2
length: 14
DNA: TGTGCCAGCTCACCGATATCATCTAACTATGGCTACACCTTC
CDR3: CASSPISSNYGYTF

D: NA
size: NA
V: TRBV2
J: TRBJ2-3
length: 13
DNA: TGTGCCAGCAGTGGACAGCGCACAGATACGCAGTATTTT
CDR3: CASSGQRTDTQYF

D: NA
size: NA
V: TRBV28
J: TRBJ1-1
length: 14
DNA: TGTGCCAGCAGTTTAGGAGGGGTGCACACTGAAGCTTTCTTT
CDR3: CASSLGGVHTEAFF

D: NA
size: few
V: TRBV12-5
J: TRBJ1-1
length: 13
DNA: TGTGCTAGTGGTTTCCGGGATCAAGGAGAAGCTTTCTTT
CDR3: CASGFRDQGEAFF

D: TRBD1
size: few
V: TRBV10-3
J: TRBJ1-1
length: 13
DNA: TGTGCCATCAGCACAGGGGATTACACTGAAGCTTTCTTT
CDR3: CAISTGDYTEAFF

D: NA
size: NA
V: TRBV18
J: TRBJ1-2
length: 17
DNA: TGTGCCAGCTCACCAAGGGGACGCCCGGGGGAGGCCTATGGCTACACCTTC
CDR3: CASSPRGRPGEAYGYTF

D: TRBD1
size: few
V: TRBV18
J: TRBJ1-5
length: 15
DNA: TGTGCCAGCTCACCCGGACAGGGCAGCAATCAGCCCCAGCATTTT
CDR3: CASSPGQGSNQPQHF

D: NA
size: NA
V: TRBV7-6
J: TRBJ1-4
length: 14
DNA: TGTGCCAGCAGCTTAGTCTCGGGGAACGAAAAACTGTTTTTT
CDR3: CASSLVSGNEKLFF

D: NA
size: once
V: TRBV6-1
J: TRBJ1-5
length: 14
DNA: TGTGCCAGCAGTGAAGCCCGCAGGGGTCGGCCCCAGCATTTT
CDR3: CASSEARRGRPQHF

D: NA
size: few
V: TRBV4-3
J: TRBJ1-4
length: 15
DNA: TGCGCCAGCAGCCGCTCGGGGGGCACTAATGAAAAACTGTTTTTT
CDR3: CASSRSGGTNEKLFF

D: NA
size: NA
V: TRBV9
J: TRBJ1-1
length: 19
DNA: TGTGCCAGCAGCCCCCATCGGGCGAGGCAGGAGAGCATGAACACTGAAGCTTTCTTT
CDR3: CASSPHRARQESMNTEAFF

D: TRBD1
size: NA
V: TRBV6-1
J: TRBJ1-5
length: 14
DNA: TGTGCCAGCAGCGCAACAGGGGGGGATCAGCCCCAGCATTTT
CDR3: CASSATGGDQPQHF

D: TRBD1
size: NA
V: TRBV4-3
J: TRBJ2-2
length: 16
DNA: TGCGCCAGCAGCCGTCACAGGGGGCAGGGCACCGGGGAGCTGTTTTTT
CDR3: CASSRHRGQGTGELFF

D: NA
size: few
V: TRBV11-2
J: TRBJ1-2
length: 13
DNA: TGTGCCAGCAGCCGGGACGGAAACTATGGCTACACCTTC
CDR3: CASSRDGNYGYTF

D: TRBD2
size: NA
V: TRBV7-2
J: TRBJ2-3
length: 14
DNA: TGTGCCAGCAGCTCCGGGACTAGCGCCCGGCCGCAGTATTTT
CDR3: CASSSGTSARPQYF